The clone carrying this T cell receptor (beta chain) was detected a few times. The target antigen is unknown. Trimming cost V 4 bases and J 9 bases; bases outside gene matches: 8. The CDR3 loop spans 15 amino acids. From germline, CDR1 is SGHVT and CDR2 SQSDAQ. This sample is part of a study of T cell repertoires in cytomegalovirus infection. Study-wide background: Epitope selection comprised recently identified HLA-C-restricted CMV epitopes and well-studied HLA-B-restricted CMV epitopes. Whole-study findings and limits: The ex vivo response showed dominance by HLA-C-restricted CMV-specific TCR beta clonotypes. Frequencies of public TCR beta families were cumulated, and this identified carriers of CMV plus the relevant HLA.

TCRdb reprocessed the reads with MiXCR, giving one entry per CDR3 protein. Of about 78,000 distinct CDR3 sequences listed, about 37% are singletons. Sample: CD8+ T cells from cultured PBMCs, taken from culture after CMV antigen stimulation. This clonotype was sampled from a human donor in good health (CMV status not recorded). Some clones in this sample may be carry-over from other donors' samples. The chain couples TRBV7-4 to TRBJ1-5, with 11 bases lining up with TRBD1. CDR3 DNA sequence: TGTGCCAGCAGCTCCGGGACAGGGGGAACACGGCCCCAGCATTTT. The encoded protein is CASSSGTGGTRPQHF.